Each of the 32 T cell receptor beta chains below was sequenced from the same sample in a study of T-cell memory formation after mild COVID-19. Each CDR3 protein is one row after TCRdb ran MiXCR on the 5' RACE reads. The data hold roughly 450,000 distinct CDR3 sequences, with 18% observed a single time. Sequencing was done on a sample of PBMCs or a T cell subset sorted from them (not recorded which). Receptor source: a young man who had mild COVID-19 (a few samples of this study predate the infection). Cell type and time point are not known.

The J gene is TRBJ1-2, the V gene TRBV18; 7 nucleotides align to TRBD1. Germline V gene data show CDR1 as KGHSH and CDR2 as LQKENI. J was trimmed by 6 bases and V by 1 base; bases with no gene match: 11. The CDR3 runs 16 residues. The CDR3 coding sequence is TGTGCCAGCTCACCACGGGGACAGATTAACCAGGATGGCTACACCTTC. Residues: CASSPRGQINQDGYTF.

The V and J genes are TRBV27 and TRBJ2-7, with D perhaps TRBD2 (6 bases). V lost 2 bases and J 6 bases, leaving 8 bases between the germline ends. Germline V gene sequence: CDR1 MNHEY, CDR2 SMNVEV (reference sequence). The CDR3 has 12 residues. The CDR3 coding sequence is TGTGCCAGCAGTTTAGCGGGGATCGAGCAGTACTTC. Translating it yields CASSLAGIEQYF.

The chain links TRBV28 to TRBJ1-2, with 11 positions matching TRBD1. This CDR3 spans 16 amino acids. Germline V lookup: CDR1 MDHEN, CDR2 SYDVKM. Losses at the gene ends were 6 bases for V and 4 bases for J; bases not matched to a gene: 10. CDR3 amino acids: CASRPPGGTGGYGYTF. Here the CDR3 DNA reads TGTGCCAGCAGACCCCCGGGGGGGACAGGGGGCTATGGCTACACCTTC.

V and J are TRBV7-9 and TRBJ2-3; no clear D. Germline CDR1 reads SEHNR; CDR2 reads FQNEAQ (reference sequence). Trimming stripped 0 bases from V and 0 bases from J, with 10 bases between. The CDR3 has 16 amino acids. In nucleotides, the CDR3 is TGTGCCAGCAGCTTAGCGCCATCTCTTAGCACAGATACGCAGTATTTT. Amino acids: CASSLAPSLSTDTQYF.

This clonotype was seen only a few times. The rearrangement uses TRBV7-6 and TRBJ1-1; no firm D call. Trimming removed 1 base from V and 7 bases from J, with 7 bases in between. Germline V gene sequence: CDR1 SGHVS, CDR2 FNYEAQ. The CDR3 extends over 12 amino acids. Written as DNA, the CDR3 is TGTGCCAGCAGCTTAGTCGCCAGTGAAGCTTTCTTT. Amino acid sequence: CASSLVASEAFF.

This clonotype was seen a few times. J is TRBJ2-7 and V is TRBV18; D is ambiguous. From germline, CDR1 is KGHSH and CDR2 LQKENI. The ends were cut back, 1 base at V and 5 bases at J, with 9 bases in the middle. The CDR3 has 13 amino acids. The CDR3 DNA reads TGTGCCAGCTCACCACTTGGGTACCACGAGCAGTACTTC. Protein sequence: CASSPLGYHEQYF. The variable domain in full, with the rest retrieved from reference TRBV18 and TRBJ2-7, is NAGVMQNPRHLVRRRGQEARLRCSPMKGHSHVYWYRQLPEEGLKFMVYLQKENIIDESGMPKERFSAEFPKEGPSILRIQQVVRGDSAAYFCASSPLGYHEQYFGPGTRLTVT.

This clonotype showed up just a few times. The CDR3 DNA follows: TGTGCCAGCAGCCAACTAGCGGAGACCCAGTACTTC. This gives the protein CASSQLAETQYF. V and J are TRBV3-1 and TRBJ2-5; D perhaps matches TRBD2 (6 bases). The CDR3 runs to 12 residues. Trimming shortened V by 2 bases and J by 5 bases, and 6 bases separated the two germline ends. Germline CDR1 is LGHDT and CDR2 is YNNKEL (reference sequence).

This clonotype was counted a few times. This sequence joins TRBV6-1 and TRBJ1-1; TRBD1 might be the D (5 bases). Germline CDR1 MNHNS, CDR2 SASEGT. The CDR3 totals 14 residues. V lost 2 bases, J lost 5 bases, and 12 bases lay in between. The CDR3, as DNA: TGTGCCAGCAGTGAACCGGGACGGGCTACTGAAGCTTTCTTT. Protein sequence: CASSEPGRATEAFF.

This clonotype was recorded a few times. This sequence joins TRBV7-9 and TRBJ2-1, with a tentative D call TRBD2 (6 bases). Deletions cut 1 base from V and 7 bases from J, with 11 bases between. This CDR3 comprises 14 residues. Germline loops: CDR1 SEHNR, CDR2 FQNEAQ (reference sequence). In DNA, the CDR3 is TGTGCCAGCAGCTTAGTTGGAGGGTGGAATGAGCAGTTCTTC. This sequence encodes CASSLVGGWNEQFF. Using reference TRBV7-9 and TRBJ2-1 for the parts outside the CDR3, the full variable domain is DTGVSQNPRHKITKRGQNVTFRCDPISEHNRLYWYRQTLGQGPEFLTYFQNEAQLEKSRLLSDRFSAERPKGSFSTLEIQRTEQGDSAMYLCASSLVGGWNEQFFGPGTRLTVL.

The J gene is TRBJ1-5, the V gene TRBV7-9, with a weak D call TRBD1 (6 bases). The V end lost 1 base, the J end lost 3 bases, and 10 bases lay between the germline ends. CDR1 SEHNR and CDR2 FQNEAQ come from the germline V gene (reference sequence). This CDR3 has 15 residues. DNA for the CDR3: TGTGCCAGCAGCTTAGTAGGGGGGCACAATCAGCCCCAGCATTTT. As protein: CASSLVGGHNQPQHF.

The genes are TRBV6-2 or TRBV6-3 and TRBJ2-5; D unclear. The germline V and J ends were trimmed by 6 bases and 0 bases, with 14 bases remaining between them. The germline V gene has CDR1 MNHEY and CDR2 SVGEGT. The CDR3 is 15 residues long. The CDR3 loop reads CASRPLRSYQETQYF. DNA of the CDR3: TGTGCCAGCAGGCCACTTAGATCCTACCAAGAGACCCAGTACTTC.

This clonotype was seen only a few times. This chain joins TRBV12-3 or TRBV12-4 and TRBJ2-7; D call uncertain. This CDR3 contains 14 residues. V gave up 3 bases and J gave up 2 bases, with 11 bases separating them. The CDR3 nucleotides read TGTGCCAGCAGTTTTCTTCAGGAGACCTACGAGCAGTACTTC. It specifies CASSFLQETYEQYF.

The genes are TRBV21-1 and TRBJ2-7. TRBV21-1 is reported as a pseudogene. The CDR3 length is 16 residues. The CDR3 DNA is TGTGCCAGCAGCAAAGTAAAGGAGACGGTCTTGGGGGAGCAGTACTTC. Translation gives CASSKVKETVLGEQYF.

This clonotype has a handful of counts. The V call is TRBV18, the J call TRBJ2-7; D gene ambiguous. The CDR3 is 15 residues long. CDR1 and CDR2 (germline): KGHSH, LQKENI. Trimming took 0 bases from V and 2 from J, leaving 11 bases between them. The CDR3 sequence: CASSPPVGQAYEQYF. The DNA of the CDR3 is TGTGCCAGCTCACCACCGGTGGGCCAGGCCTACGAGCAGTACTTC.

Ten or more counts support this clonotype. The rearrangement links TRBV5-1 to TRBJ1-2; 7 bases match TRBD1. The CDR3 is 13 amino acids. Per germline, CDR1 SGHRS and CDR2 YFSETQ. The V gene end was trimmed by 3 bases and the J gene end by 8 bases; junction bases not matched to a gene: 7. CDR3 DNA sequence: TGCGCCAGCAGCTCGCAGGGGGGAGTCGGCTACACCTTC. Encoded protein: CASSSQGGVGYTF.

This clonotype was detected ten times or more. The chain employs TRBV4-3 and TRBJ2-2; 11 bases are shared with TRBD2. The junction had 5 bases not matched to a gene; V was cut back by 5 bases and J by 3 bases. CDR3 length equals 16 residues. CDR1 and CDR2 from the germline V gene are LGHNA and YSLEER. CDR3: CASSVLAGADTGELFF. CDR3 in DNA: TGCGCCAGCAGCGTACTAGCGGGGGCCGACACCGGGGAGCTGTTTTTT.

This chain joins TRBV12-3 or TRBV12-4 and TRBJ1-1; the match to TRBD1 covers 9 bases. The CDR3 sequence is 15 residues long. V lost 5 bases and J lost 12; bases outside the gene matches: 16. The DNA for the CDR3 is TGTGCCAGCAGTCGCTTACCGGGACAGGGTGTGGAAACTTTCTTT. It translates to CASSRLPGQGVETFF.

The V gene is TRBV6-6, the J gene TRBJ1-3; D gene uncertain. The CDR3 totals 10 residues. Trimming pared 11 bases from V and 4 bases from J, leaving 6 bases between. Per germline, CDR1 MNHNY and CDR2 SVGAGI (reference sequence). The CDR3 nucleotides read TGTGCCTCCGGGGGAAACACCATATATTTT. It specifies CASGGNTIYF.

The V call is TRBV6-2 or TRBV6-3, the J call TRBJ1-2; D uncertain. Trimming pared 6 bases from V and 5 bases from J, leaving 10 bases between. There are 12 residues in the CDR3. CDR1 and CDR2 (germline): MNHEY, SVGEGT. The CDR3, as DNA: TGTGCCAGCAGCTGGACGGCTTATGGCTACACCTTC. Encoded protein: CASSWTAYGYTF.

J is TRBJ2-1 and V is TRBV11-1, with D possibly TRBD1 on 5 matching bases. The CDR3 is 14 residues long. Germline V gene sequence: CDR1 SGHAT, CDR2 FQDESV (reference sequence). Between the trimmed V and J ends, which lost 2 bases and 6 bases, there was a span of 11 bases. The CDR3 protein is CASSLRRQGNEQFF. The DNA for the CDR3 is TGTGCCAGCAGCTTAAGGCGTCAGGGCAATGAGCAGTTCTTC.

This clonotype was seen more than once but under ten times. This chain connects TRBV5-1 to TRBJ2-7; possible D gene TRBD2, 6 bases. The CDR3 is 16 residues long. Looked up from germline, CDR1 is SGHRS and CDR2 is YFSETQ. V gave up 5 bases and J gave up 2 bases, with 20 bases separating them. CDR3: CASSYGTGTGAYEQYF. For the CDR3, the DNA is TGCGCCAGCAGTTACGGAACCGGGACGGGAGCCTACGAGCAGTACTTC.

The V and J genes are TRBV12-3 or TRBV12-4 and TRBJ1-1, with TRBD1 matching 9 bases. Trimming took 5 bases from V and 7 from J; bases not matched to a gene: 5. This CDR3 contains 13 residues. Here the CDR3 reads CASSIGTGSEAFF. CDR3 DNA sequence: TGTGCCAGCAGTATTGGGACAGGGAGTGAAGCTTTCTTT.

The V call is TRBV7-8, the J call TRBJ1-3, with 7 bases fitting TRBD1. CDR3 length: 16 amino acids. Germline V CDR1 and CDR2: SGHVS, FQNEAQ. Unmatched junction bases numbered 7, after V lost 1 base and J lost 4 bases. Here the CDR3 reads CASSLEGAGGGNTIYF. In DNA, the CDR3 is TGTGCCAGCAGCTTAGAGGGGGCTGGGGGAGGAAACACCATATATTTT. The full variable domain, completed using reference TRBV7-8 and TRBJ1-3, is GAGVSQSPRYKVAKRGQDVALRCDPISGHVSLFWYQQALGQGPEFLTYFQNEAQLDKSGLPSDRFFAERPEGSVSTLKIQRTQQEDSAVYLCASSLEGAGGGNTIYFGEGSWLTVV.

This clonotype was detected ten times or more. The chain couples TRBV29-1 to TRBJ2-2, with D unresolved. V shed 6 bases and J shed 6 bases, with 20 bases lying between them. CDR1 and CDR2 from the germline V gene are SQVTM and ANQGSEA. The CDR3 spans 15 residues. CDR3 DNA: TGCAGCGTATTAGACTCTTTTGGGATTGCCGGGGAGCTGTTTTTT. This translates into CSVLDSFGIAGELFF.

This chain uses TRBV7-2 with TRBJ2-7, with 9 bases fitting TRBD1. CDR1 is SGHTA and CDR2 is FQGNSA in the germline V gene. Trimming at V came to 2 bases and at J to 2 bases, leaving 7 bases not matched to a gene. The CDR3 contains 16 residues. CDR3 residues: CASSLWGQGRPYEQYF. The CDR3 nucleotides read TGTGCCAGCAGCTTATGGGGACAGGGCCGACCCTACGAGCAGTACTTC. Filled out from reference TRBV7-2 and TRBJ2-7, the complete variable domain reads GAGVSQSPSNKVTEKGKDVELRCDPISGHTALYWYRQSLGQGLEFLIYFQGNSAPDKSGLPSDRFSAERTGGSVSTLTIQRTQQEDSAVYLCASSLWGQGRPYEQYFGPGTRLTVT.

This clonotype was detected only a few times. The chain joins TRBV6-5 to TRBJ2-5, with TRBD2 identical over 12 bases. There are 15 residues in the CDR3. CDR1 and CDR2 (germline): MNHEY, SVGAGI. Trimming at V came to 4 bases and at J to 4 bases, leaving 4 bases not matched to a gene. CDR3 sequence: CASSSRLAGVETQYF. CDR3 in DNA: TGTGCCAGCAGTTCACGACTAGCGGGGGTAGAGACCCAGTACTTC.

This clonotype came up a few times. The rearrangement joins TRBV5-1 to TRBJ1-1; D is possibly TRBD1 (6 bases). Trimming shortened V by 3 bases and J by 6 bases, and 15 bases separated the two germline ends. Germline CDR1 is SGHRS and CDR2 is YFSETQ. The CDR3 runs 14 residues. The CDR3 loop is CASSWSGAQAEAFF. The CDR3 DNA reads TGCGCCAGCAGCTGGTCAGGGGCACAAGCTGAAGCTTTCTTT. The variable domain in full, completed from reference TRBV5-1 and TRBJ1-1, reads KAGVTQTPRYLIKTRGQQVTLSCSPISGHRSVSWYQQTPGQGLQFLFEYFSETQRNKGNFPGRFSGRQFSNSRSEMNVSTLELGDSALYLCASSWSGAQAEAFFGQGTRLTVV.

For the CDR3, the DNA is TGCGCCAGCAGCACTACCGGGACGTCCTACGAGCAGTACTTC. It encodes CASSTTGTSYEQYF. The chain couples TRBV5-1 to TRBJ2-7; the D call may be TRBD1 or TRBD2 (5 bases each). CDR3 size: 14 residues. V lost 4 bases to trimming and J lost 1 base, with 12 bases between them. Looked up from germline, CDR1 is SGHRS and CDR2 is YFSETQ.

This clonotype was detected only a few times. V usage is TRBV11-2 and J usage is TRBJ2-3; no firm D call. Trimming pared 5 bases from V and 1 base from J, leaving 13 bases between. Germline CDR1 SGHAT, CDR2 FQNNGV. The length of the CDR3 is 15 residues. Here the CDR3 reads CASSTDPTGTDTQYF. The CDR3 bases are TGTGCCAGCAGCACGGACCCGACGGGCACAGATACGCAGTATTTT.

The chain uses TRBV7-9 and TRBJ2-1; a weak D match, TRBD2 (6 bases). The CDR3 is made up of 14 amino acids. Germline CDR1 SEHNR, CDR2 FQNEAQ (reference sequence). The V gene lost 1 base and the J gene lost 5 bases, with 9 bases spanning the gap. CDR3 nucleotides: TGTGCCAGCAGCTTAGAAACTAGCAACAATGAGCAGTTCTTC. Translation: CASSLETSNNEQFF.

This clonotype was counted only a few times. The chain links TRBV7-3 to TRBJ2-1; D tentatively reads TRBD1 or TRBD2 (5 bases each). The CDR3 totals 15 residues. CDR1 is SGHTA and CDR2 is FQGTGA in the germline V gene. Trimming removed 3 bases from V and 6 bases from J, with 15 bases in between. The CDR3 region is CASSFGWGPTNEQFF. CDR3 nucleotide sequence: TGTGCCAGCAGCTTCGGGTGGGGACCCACCAATGAGCAGTTCTTC.

The chain uses TRBV28 and TRBJ2-1; a possible D gene is TRBD2 (6 bases). The CDR3 runs to 16 residues. The germline gives CDR1 MDHEN, CDR2 SYDVKM. Trimming took 4 bases from V and 8 from J, leaving 21 bases between them. The CDR3 region has the DNA TGTGCCAGCAGTTCCCCTGAGGGCGGAGGGGTGTATGAGCAGTTCTTC. It translates to CASSSPEGGGVYEQFF.